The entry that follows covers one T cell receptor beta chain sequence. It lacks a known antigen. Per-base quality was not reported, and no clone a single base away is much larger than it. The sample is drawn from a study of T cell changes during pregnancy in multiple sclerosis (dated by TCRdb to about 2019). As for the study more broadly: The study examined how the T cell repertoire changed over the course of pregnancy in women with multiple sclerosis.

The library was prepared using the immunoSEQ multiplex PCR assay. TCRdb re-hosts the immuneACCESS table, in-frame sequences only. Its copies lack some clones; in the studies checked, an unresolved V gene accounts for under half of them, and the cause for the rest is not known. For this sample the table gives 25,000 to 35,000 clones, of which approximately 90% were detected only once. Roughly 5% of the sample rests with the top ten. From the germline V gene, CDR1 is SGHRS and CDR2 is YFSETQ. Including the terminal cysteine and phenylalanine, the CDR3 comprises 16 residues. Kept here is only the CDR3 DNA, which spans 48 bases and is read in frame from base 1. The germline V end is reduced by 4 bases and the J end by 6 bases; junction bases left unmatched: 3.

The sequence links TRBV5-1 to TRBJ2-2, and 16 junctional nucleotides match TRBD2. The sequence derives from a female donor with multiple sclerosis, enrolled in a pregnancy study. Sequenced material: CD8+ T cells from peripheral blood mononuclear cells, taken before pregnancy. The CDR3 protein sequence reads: CASSPGLAGGPGELFF. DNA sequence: TGCGCCAGCAGCCCGGGACTAGCGGGGGGGCCCGGGGAGCTGTTTTTT.